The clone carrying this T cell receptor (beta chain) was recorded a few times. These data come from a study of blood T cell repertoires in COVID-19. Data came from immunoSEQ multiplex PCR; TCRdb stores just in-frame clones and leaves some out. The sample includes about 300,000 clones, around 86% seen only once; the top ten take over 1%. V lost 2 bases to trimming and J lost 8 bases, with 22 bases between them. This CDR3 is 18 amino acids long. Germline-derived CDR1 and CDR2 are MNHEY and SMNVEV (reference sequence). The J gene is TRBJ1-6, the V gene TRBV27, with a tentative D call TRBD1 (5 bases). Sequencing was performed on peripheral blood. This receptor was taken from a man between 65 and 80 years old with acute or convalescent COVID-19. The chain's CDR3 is CASSLTPIPAGLDSPLHF. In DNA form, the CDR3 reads TGTGCCAGCAGTTTAACCCCTATCCCCGCAGGGCTGGATTCACCCCTCCACTTT.